This T cell receptor beta chain was profiled in a study of T cell responses to AZD1222 COVID-19 vaccine. Study-wide background: Researchers grouped second doses given at about 4 or about 12 weeks into one pool. Overall study findings and caveats: Two doses of AZD1222 preceded a rise in Spike-specific TCR breadth and depth.

Regarding this clone: Its antigen is still unknown.

Germline CDR1 reads LGHDT; CDR2 reads YNNKEL (reference sequence). The CDR3 runs 16 residues. V dropped 0 bases and J dropped 4 bases, with 15 bases sitting between them. Assay used: immunoSEQ multiplex PCR; TCRdb lists only in-frame clones, some missing. This sample has some 130,000 clones, with around 90% found just once. The source was peripheral blood, collected on day 0 of AZD1222 vaccination. This rearrangement joins TRBV3-1 (or the pseudogene TRBV3-2) to TRBJ1-2; TRBD1 might be the D (5 bases). The sequence derives from an adult in good health. The CDR3 here is CASSQEPYGAGYGYTF. As DNA, the CDR3 is TGTGCCAGCAGCCAAGAGCCCTATGGGGCGGGCTATGGCTACACCTTC.